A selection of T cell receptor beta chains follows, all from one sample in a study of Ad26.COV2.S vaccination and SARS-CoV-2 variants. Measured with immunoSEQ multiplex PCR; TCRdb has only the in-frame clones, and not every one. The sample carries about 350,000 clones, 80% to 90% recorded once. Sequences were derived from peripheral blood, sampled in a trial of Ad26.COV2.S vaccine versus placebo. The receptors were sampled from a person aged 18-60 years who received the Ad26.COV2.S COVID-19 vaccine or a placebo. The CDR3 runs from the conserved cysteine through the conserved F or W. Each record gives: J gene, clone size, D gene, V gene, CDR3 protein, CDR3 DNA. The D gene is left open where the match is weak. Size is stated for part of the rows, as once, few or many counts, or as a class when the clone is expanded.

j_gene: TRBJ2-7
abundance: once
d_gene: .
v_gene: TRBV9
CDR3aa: CASSTGTFNEQYF
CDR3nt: TGTGCCAGCAGTACCGGGACTTTCAACGAGCAGTACTTC

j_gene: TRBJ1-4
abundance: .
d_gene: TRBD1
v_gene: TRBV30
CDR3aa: CAWSRDRGNEKLFF
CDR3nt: TGTGCCTGGAGTCGGGACAGGGGGAATGAAAAACTGTTTTTT

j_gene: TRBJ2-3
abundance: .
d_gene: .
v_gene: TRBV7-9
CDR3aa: CASSLATFTDTQYF
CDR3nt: TGTGCCAGCAGCTTAGCGACGTTTACAGATACGCAGTATTTT

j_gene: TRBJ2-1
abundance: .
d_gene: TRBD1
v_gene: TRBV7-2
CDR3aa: CASSLAGQGVRDEQFF
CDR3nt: TGTGCCAGCAGCTTAGCAGGACAGGGGGTGAGGGATGAGCAGTTCTTC

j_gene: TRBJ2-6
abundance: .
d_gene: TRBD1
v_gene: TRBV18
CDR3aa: CASSPNYGQGFSGANVLTF
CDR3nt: TGTGCCAGCTCACCGAATTACGGACAGGGGTTCTCTGGGGCCAACGTCCTGACTTTC

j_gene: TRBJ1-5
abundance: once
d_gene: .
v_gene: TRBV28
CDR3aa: CASRSDSSNQPQHF
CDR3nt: TGTGCCAGCAGATCCGACAGTAGCAATCAGCCCCAGCATTTT

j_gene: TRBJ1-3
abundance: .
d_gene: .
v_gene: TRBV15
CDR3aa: CATSSRGASSGNTIYF
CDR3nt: TGTGCCACCAGCTCAAGGGGGGCATCCTCTGGAAACACCATATATTTT

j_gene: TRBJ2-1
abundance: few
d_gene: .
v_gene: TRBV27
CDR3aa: CASSLLGGTEQFF
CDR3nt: TGTGCCAGCAGTTTACTAGGAGGGACTGAGCAGTTCTTC

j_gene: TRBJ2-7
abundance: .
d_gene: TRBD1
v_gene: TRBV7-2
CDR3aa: CASSLTGTGGHEQYF
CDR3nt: TGTGCCAGCAGCCTGACCGGGACAGGGGGCCACGAGCAGTACTTC

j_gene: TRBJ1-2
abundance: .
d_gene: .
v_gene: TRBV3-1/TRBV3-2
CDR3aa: CASSQEARPGYGYTF
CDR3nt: TGTGCCAGCAGCCAAGAGGCCAGACCGGGGTATGGCTACACCTTC

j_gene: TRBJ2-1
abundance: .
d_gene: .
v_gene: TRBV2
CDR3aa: CASHLETLSYNEQFF
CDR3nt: TGTGCCAGCCACCTCGAAACTCTCTCCTACAATGAGCAGTTCTTC

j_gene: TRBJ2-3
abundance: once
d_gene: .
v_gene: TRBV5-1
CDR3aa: CASSLASGSTDTQYF
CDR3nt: TGCGCCAGCAGCTTGGCCTCAGGGAGCACAGATACGCAGTATTTT